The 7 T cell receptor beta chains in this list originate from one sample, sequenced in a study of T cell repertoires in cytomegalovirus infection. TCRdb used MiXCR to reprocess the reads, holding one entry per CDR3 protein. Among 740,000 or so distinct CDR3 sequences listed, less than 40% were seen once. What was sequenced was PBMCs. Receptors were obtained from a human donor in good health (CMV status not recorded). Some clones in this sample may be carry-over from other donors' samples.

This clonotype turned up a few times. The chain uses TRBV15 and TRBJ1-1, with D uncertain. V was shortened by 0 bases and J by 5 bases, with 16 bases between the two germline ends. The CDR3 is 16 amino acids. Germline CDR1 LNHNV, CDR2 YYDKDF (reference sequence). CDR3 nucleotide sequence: TGTGCCACCAGCAGAGACGGGGTGGGGAGTTTAACTGAAGCTTTCTTT. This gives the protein CATSRDGVGSLTEAFF. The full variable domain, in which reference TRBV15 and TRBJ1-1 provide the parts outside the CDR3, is DAMVIQNPRYQVTQFGKPVTLSCSQTLNHNVMYWYQQKSSQAPKLLFHYYDKDFNNEADTPDNFQSRRPNTSFCFLDIRSPGLGDTAMYLCATSRDGVGSLTEAFFGQGTRLTVV.

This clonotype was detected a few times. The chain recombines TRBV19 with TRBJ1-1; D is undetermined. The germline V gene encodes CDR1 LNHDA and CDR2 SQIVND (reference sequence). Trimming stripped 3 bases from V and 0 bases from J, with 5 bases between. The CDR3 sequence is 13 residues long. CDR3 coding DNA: TGTGCCAGTAGTATGGGGATGAACACTGAAGCTTTCTTT. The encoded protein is CASSMGMNTEAFF.

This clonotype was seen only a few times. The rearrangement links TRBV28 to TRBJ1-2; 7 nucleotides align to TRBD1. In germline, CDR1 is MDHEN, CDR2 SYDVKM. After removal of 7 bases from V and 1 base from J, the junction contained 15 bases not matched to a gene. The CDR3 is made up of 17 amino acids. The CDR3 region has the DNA TGTGCCAGCACCATGTTATTGGACAGGAGGATTAACTATGGCTACACCTTC. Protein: CASTMLLDRRINYGYTF.

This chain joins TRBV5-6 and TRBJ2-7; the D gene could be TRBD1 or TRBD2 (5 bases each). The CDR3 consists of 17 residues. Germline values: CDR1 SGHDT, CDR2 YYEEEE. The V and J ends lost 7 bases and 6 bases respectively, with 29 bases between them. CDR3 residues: CASGSMGLAGSWGEQYF. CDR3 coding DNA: TGTGCCAGCGGATCTATGGGGCTGGCGGGCTCCTGGGGCGAGCAGTACTTC.

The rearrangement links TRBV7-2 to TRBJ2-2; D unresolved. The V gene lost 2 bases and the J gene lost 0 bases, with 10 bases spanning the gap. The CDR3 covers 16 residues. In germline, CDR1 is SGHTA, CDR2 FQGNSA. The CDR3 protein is CASSLSAGANTGELFF. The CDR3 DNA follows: TGTGCCAGCAGCTTATCGGCAGGCGCGAACACCGGGGAGCTGTTTTTT.

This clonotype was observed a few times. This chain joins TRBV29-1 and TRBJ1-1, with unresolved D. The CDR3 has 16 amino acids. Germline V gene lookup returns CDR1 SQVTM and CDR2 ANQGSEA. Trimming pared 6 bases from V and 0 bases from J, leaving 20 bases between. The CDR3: CSVIRSSTLMNTEAFF. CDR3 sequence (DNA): TGCAGCGTCATTCGGTCCAGCACCTTAATGAACACTGAAGCTTTCTTT.

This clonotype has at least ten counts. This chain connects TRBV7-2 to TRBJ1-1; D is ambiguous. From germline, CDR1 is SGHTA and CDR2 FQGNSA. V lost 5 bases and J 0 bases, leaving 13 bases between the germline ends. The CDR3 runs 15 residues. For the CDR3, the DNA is TGTGCCAGCAGCCCCGGAGTAGGGATGAACACTGAAGCTTTCTTT. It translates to CASSPGVGMNTEAFF.